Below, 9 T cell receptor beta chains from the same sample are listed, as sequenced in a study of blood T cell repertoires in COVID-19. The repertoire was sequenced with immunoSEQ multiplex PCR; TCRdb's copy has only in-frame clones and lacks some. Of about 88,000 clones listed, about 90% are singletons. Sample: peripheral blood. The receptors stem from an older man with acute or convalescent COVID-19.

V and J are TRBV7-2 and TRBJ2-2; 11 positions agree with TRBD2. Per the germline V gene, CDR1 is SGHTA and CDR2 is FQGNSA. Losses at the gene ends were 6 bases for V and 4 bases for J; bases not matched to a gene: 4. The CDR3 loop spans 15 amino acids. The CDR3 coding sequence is TGTGCCAGCAGGGTTAGCGGGAGGGTCACCGGGGAGCTGTTTTTT. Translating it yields CASRVSGRVTGELFF.

The CDR3 protein is CASSLGAGGKKDTQYF. CDR3 sequence (DNA): TGTGCCAGCAGCTTGGGAGCCGGGGGTAAAAAAGATACGCAGTATTTT. The chain links TRBV5-4 to TRBJ2-3, with TRBD2 as a possible D gene (6 bases). Per germline, CDR1 SGHNT and CDR2 YYREEE (reference sequence). The length of the CDR3 is 16 residues. V gave up 0 bases and J gave up 5 bases, with 16 bases separating them.

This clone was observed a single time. CDR3 sequence (DNA): TGCGCCAGCAGCTTGGGGACAGTCTCTAATGAAAAACTGTTTTTT. It translates to CASSLGTVSNEKLFF. V gene TRBV5-1 combines with J gene TRBJ1-4, with a tentative D call TRBD1 (6 bases). The CDR3 length is 15 residues. V was shortened by 0 bases and J by 3 bases, with 9 bases between the two germline ends. Germline V gene lookup returns CDR1 SGHRS and CDR2 YFSETQ.

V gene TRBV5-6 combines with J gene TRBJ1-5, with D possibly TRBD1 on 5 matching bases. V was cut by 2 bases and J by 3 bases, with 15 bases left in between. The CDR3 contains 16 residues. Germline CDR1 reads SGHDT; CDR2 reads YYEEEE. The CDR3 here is CASSFRTSSPNQPQHF. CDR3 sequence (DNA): TGTGCCAGCAGCTTTCGGACATCTTCACCCAATCAGCCCCAGCATTTT.

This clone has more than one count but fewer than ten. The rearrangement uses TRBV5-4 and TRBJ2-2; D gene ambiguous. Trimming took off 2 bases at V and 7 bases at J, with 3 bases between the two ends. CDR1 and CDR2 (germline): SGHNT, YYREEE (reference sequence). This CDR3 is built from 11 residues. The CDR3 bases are TGTGCCAGCAGCTTCAACGGGGAGCTGTTTTTT. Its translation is CASSFNGELFF.

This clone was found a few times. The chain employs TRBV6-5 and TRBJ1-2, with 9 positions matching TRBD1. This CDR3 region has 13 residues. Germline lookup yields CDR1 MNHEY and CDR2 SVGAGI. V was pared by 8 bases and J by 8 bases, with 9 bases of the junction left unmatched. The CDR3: CASSGQGLFGYTF. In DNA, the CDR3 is TGTGCCAGCTCCGGACAGGGGTTATTCGGCTACACCTTC.

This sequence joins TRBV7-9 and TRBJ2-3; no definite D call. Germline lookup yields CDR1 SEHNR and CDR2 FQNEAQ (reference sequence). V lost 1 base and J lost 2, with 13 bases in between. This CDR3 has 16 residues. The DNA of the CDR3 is TGTGCCAGCAGCTTAGTGGTAGATCCCAACACAGATACGCAGTATTTT. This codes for CASSLVVDPNTDTQYF. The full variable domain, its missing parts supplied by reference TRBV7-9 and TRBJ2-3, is DTGVSQNPRHKITKRGQNVTFRCDPISEHNRLYWYRQTLGQGPEFLTYFQNEAQLEKSRLLSDRFSAERPKGSFSTLEIQRTEQGDSAMYLCASSLVVDPNTDTQYFGPGTRLTVL.

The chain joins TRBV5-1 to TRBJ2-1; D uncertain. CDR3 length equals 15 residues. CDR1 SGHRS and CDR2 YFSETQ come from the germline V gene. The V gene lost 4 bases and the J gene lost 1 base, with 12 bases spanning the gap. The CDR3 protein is CASSQDKQSYNEQFF. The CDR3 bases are TGCGCCAGCAGCCAAGACAAACAATCCTACAATGAGCAGTTCTTC. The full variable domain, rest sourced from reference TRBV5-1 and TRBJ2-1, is KAGVTQTPRYLIKTRGQQVTLSCSPISGHRSVSWYQQTPGQGLQFLFEYFSETQRNKGNFPGRFSGRQFSNSRSEMNVSTLELGDSALYLCASSQDKQSYNEQFFGPGTRLTVL.

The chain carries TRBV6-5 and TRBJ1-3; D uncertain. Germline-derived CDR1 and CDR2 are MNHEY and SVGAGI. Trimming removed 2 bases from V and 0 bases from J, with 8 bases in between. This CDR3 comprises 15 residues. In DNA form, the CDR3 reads TGTGCCAGCAGTTACAGTAGAAGCTCTGGAAACACCATATATTTT. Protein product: CASSYSRSSGNTIYF.